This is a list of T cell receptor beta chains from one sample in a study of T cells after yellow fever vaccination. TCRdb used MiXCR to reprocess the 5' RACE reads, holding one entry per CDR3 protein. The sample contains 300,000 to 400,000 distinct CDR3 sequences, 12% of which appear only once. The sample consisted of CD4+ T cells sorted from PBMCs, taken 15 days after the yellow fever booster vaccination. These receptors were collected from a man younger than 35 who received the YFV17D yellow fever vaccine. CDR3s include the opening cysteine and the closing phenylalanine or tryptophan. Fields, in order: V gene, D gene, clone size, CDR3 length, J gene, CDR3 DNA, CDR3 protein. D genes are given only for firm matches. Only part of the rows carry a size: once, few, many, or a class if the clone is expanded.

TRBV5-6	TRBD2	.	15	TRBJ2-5	TGTGCCAGCAGCCCGACCGGGACTAGCCAAGAGACCCAGTACTTC	CASSPTGTSQETQYF
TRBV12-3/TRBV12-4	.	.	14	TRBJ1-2	TGTGCCAGCAGTTGGGACACCCAGAGCGATGGCTACACCTTC	CASSWDTQSDGYTF
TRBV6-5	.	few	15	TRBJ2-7	TGTGCCAGCAGTTCTGGGGCGTTTACATCCTACGAGCAGTACTTC	CASSSGAFTSYEQYF
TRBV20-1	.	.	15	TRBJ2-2	TGCAGTGCCTTTCCTGGGACGCCGGACACCGGGGAGCTGTTTTTT	CSAFPGTPDTGELFF
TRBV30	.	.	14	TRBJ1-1	TGTGCCTGGAGTGACCCTCGGGGATGGACTGAAGCTTTCTTT	CAWSDPRGWTEAFF
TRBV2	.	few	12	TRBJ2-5	TGTGCCACGCGGGACGTCCAAGAGACCCAGTACTTC	CATRDVQETQYF
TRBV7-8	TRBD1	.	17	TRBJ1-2	TGTGCCAGCACTACCCGAGACAGGGGGGAAGCTAACTATGGCTACACCTTC	CASTTRDRGEANYGYTF
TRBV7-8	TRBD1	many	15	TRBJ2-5	TGTGCCAGCAGCGCGGCCGGGACAGGGTGGGAGACCCAGTACTTC	CASSAAGTGWETQYF
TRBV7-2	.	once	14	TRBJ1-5	TGTGCCAGCGTCTTAGGGCCCCCGGGTCAGCCCCAGCATTTT	CASVLGPPGQPQHF
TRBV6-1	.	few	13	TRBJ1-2	TGTGCCAGCAGTGAACAGGGTCGCTATGGCTACACCTTC	CASSEQGRYGYTF
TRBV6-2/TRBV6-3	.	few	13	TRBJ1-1	TGTGCCAGCAGGCCACAGTGGAACACTGAAGCTTTCTTT	CASRPQWNTEAFF
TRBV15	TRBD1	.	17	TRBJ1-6	TGTGCCACCAGATCCTCTGGACAGGGCATTTATAATTCACCCCTCCACTTT	CATRSSGQGIYNSPLHF
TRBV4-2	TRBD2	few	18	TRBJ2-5	TGTGCCAGCAGCCAGTCGGGACTAGCGGGGGAACCTCAAGAGACCCAGTACTTC	CASSQSGLAGEPQETQYF
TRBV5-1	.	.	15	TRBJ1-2	TGCGCCAGCAGCTTCGGGGGACTGGGCCACGGGGGCTACACCTTC	CASSFGGLGHGGYTF
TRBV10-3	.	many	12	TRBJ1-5	TGTGCCATCAGTGATAGCAATCAGCCCCAGCATTTT	CAISDSNQPQHF
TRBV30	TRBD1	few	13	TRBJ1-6	TGTGCCTTACAGGGGGACCGCAATTCACCCCTCCACTTT	CALQGDRNSPLHF
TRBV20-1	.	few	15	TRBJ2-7	TGCAGTGGGTCGGGCCTGACCTCGGGATACTACGAGCAGTACTTC	CSGSGLTSGYYEQYF
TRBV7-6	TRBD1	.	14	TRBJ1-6	TGTGCCAGCAGCGCGACAGGGGGCAATTCACCCCTCCACTTT	CASSATGGNSPLHF